The clone carrying this T cell receptor (beta chain) was seen only once. The antigen is undetermined. Germline trimming cut 0 bases from V and 9 bases from J; bases unmatched to any gene: 8. The CDR3 sequence is 15 residues long. Germline V gene lookup returns CDR1 SGHRS and CDR2 YFSETQ. This record belongs to a study of OX40 agonist ivuxolimab in advanced cancers. Study in general: Aged roughly 23 to 79 with a mean of 60 years, they were about 83% male. Findings and caveats of the study: There were, on average, more expanded clones in CD8+ T cells than in CD4+. CD4+ and CD8+ blood T cells expanded clonally by week 6 at 0.1 to 3.0 mg/kg.

Assay: immunoSEQ multiplex PCR; the TCRdb copy retains only in-frame clones and omits some. The sample has 30,000 or so clones; around four fifths are singletons. Cycle 7 day 1, cycle 4 day 1, and baseline were the timepoints at which blood was sampled. The sequence derives from an adult with an advanced solid tumor such as melanoma, head and neck, liver or kidney cancer. Specimen: CD4+ or CD8+ T cells sorted from blood, collected in a trial of the OX40 agonist ivuxolimab. The chain combines TRBV5-1 with TRBJ1-2, with TRBD1 matching over 10 bases. The CDR3 nucleotides are TGCGCCAGCAGCTTGGGCTCCGGGACAGGGGCCCGCTACACCTTC. Translating gives CASSLGSGTGARYTF.